Below, 2 T cell receptor beta chains from the same sample are listed, as sequenced in a study of cytomegalovirus exposure and HLA in healthy donors (dated by TCRdb to the late 2010s). The library came from the immunoSEQ multiplex PCR assay. For the multiplex PCR, a mixture combining 60 forward primers for TCR Vbeta segments and 13 reverse primers for TCR Jbeta segments was used. TCRdb took this table from immuneACCESS and kept in-frame rearrangements with V and J called. Such tables lack part of the clones; where checked against another copy, unresolved V genes explain under half of the gap, and the rest is unexplained. This sample's records show fewer than 110,000 clones. The top ten hold around 3.2% of the sample. Sequencing was carried out using PBMCs. These receptor sequences come from a middle-aged man in good health and CMV-seronegative.

This rearrangement joins TRBV6-5 to TRBJ1-1, with 7 bases identical to TRBD1. V gave up 4 bases and J gave up 8 bases; unmatched junction bases: 13. CDR1 and CDR2 (germline): MNHEY, SVGAGI. The CDR3 has 15 amino acids. The CDR3 region is CASSWTGRGSVEAFF. CDR3 sequence (DNA): TGTGCCAGCAGTTGGACAGGCCGAGGCTCCGTGGAAGCTTTCTTT.

The chain carries TRBV29-1 and TRBJ2-7; the D gene is possibly TRBD2 (6 bases). Deletions cut 3 bases from V and 7 bases from J, with 10 bases between. Germline-derived CDR1 and CDR2 are SQVTM and ANQGSEA. The CDR3 has 11 amino acids. The CDR3 sequence is CSVDTGVEQYF. CDR3 nucleotide sequence: TGCAGCGTTGATACGGGAGTGGAGCAGTACTTC.